The rows below give T cell receptor beta chains drawn from one sample of a study of glioma-infiltrating T cells after dendritic cell vaccination. TCRdb keeps only in-frame clones here, not all; method: immunoSEQ multiplex PCR. The data show roughly 68,000 clones, around four fifths seen once. The sample consisted of blood, taken before dendritic cell vaccination. The receptors shown here come from a human donor with glioblastoma. Each CDR3 is given with its conserved first and last residue. The D gene is left open where the match is weak. Only some rows state a clone size, as once, few, many or a class for expanded clones.

D gene: .; J gene: TRBJ2-2; clone size: .; V gene: TRBV5-4; CDR3 DNA: TGTGCCAGCAGCTTGGCAATAGGGGGGAACACCGGGGAGCTGTTTTTT; CDR3 protein: CASSLAIGGNTGELFF
D gene: TRBD1; J gene: TRBJ1-4; clone size: .; V gene: TRBV29-1; CDR3 DNA: TGCAGCGTTGCCCGACAGGGTGATGAAAAACTGTTTTTT; CDR3 protein: CSVARQGDEKLFF
D gene: TRBD1; J gene: TRBJ2-4; clone size: .; V gene: TRBV5-1; CDR3 DNA: TGCGCCAGCAGCCTGCTAGACAGGGAAAACATTCAGTACTTC; CDR3 protein: CASSLLDRENIQYF
D gene: .; J gene: TRBJ1-4; clone size: .; V gene: TRBV12-5; CDR3 DNA: TGTGCTAGTGGTTTGGCCATCAGCGTGACTAATGAAAAACTGTTTTTT; CDR3 protein: CASGLAISVTNEKLFF
D gene: TRBD1; J gene: TRBJ2-3; clone size: .; V gene: TRBV5-1; CDR3 DNA: TGCGCCAGCAGCTTGGATACAGGGGGCACAGATACGCAGTATTTT; CDR3 protein: CASSLDTGGTDTQYF
D gene: .; J gene: TRBJ1-1; clone size: few; V gene: TRBV6-6; CDR3 DNA: TGTGCCAGCCAGGGAATTCAAGCTTTCTTT; CDR3 protein: CASQGIQAFF
D gene: .; J gene: TRBJ1-6; clone size: few; V gene: TRBV4-2; CDR3 DNA: TGTGCCAGCAGCCTCGTCCCCTATAATTCACCCCTCCACTTT; CDR3 protein: CASSLVPYNSPLHF
D gene: TRBD1; J gene: TRBJ2-1; clone size: few; V gene: TRBV7-9; CDR3 DNA: TGTGCCAGCAGCTGGGGGACCGGACAGGGGACAAATGAGCAGTTCTTC; CDR3 protein: CASSWGTGQGTNEQFF
D gene: TRBD2; J gene: TRBJ2-2; clone size: .; V gene: TRBV9; CDR3 DNA: TGTGCCAGCAGCCTCCGGGGGGGGGCCTACACCGGGGAGCTGTTTTTT; CDR3 protein: CASSLRGGAYTGELFF
D gene: TRBD1; J gene: TRBJ2-7; clone size: .; V gene: TRBV10-2; CDR3 DNA: TGCGCCAGCAGACCCGGGACAGGGGTCTACGAGCAGTACTTC; CDR3 protein: CASRPGTGVYEQYF
D gene: TRBD2; J gene: TRBJ2-7; clone size: .; V gene: TRBV19; CDR3 DNA: TGTGCCAGTAGTAGGGGCGGGGGTGCCTACGAGCAGTACTTC; CDR3 protein: CASSRGGGAYEQYF
D gene: TRBD1; J gene: TRBJ2-2; clone size: .; V gene: TRBV10-2; CDR3 DNA: TGCGCCAGCACGGGGGACAGGGGGAACACCGGGGAGCTGTTTTTT; CDR3 protein: CASTGDRGNTGELFF
D gene: .; J gene: TRBJ2-1; clone size: .; V gene: TRBV5-1; CDR3 DNA: TGCGCCAGCAGCGCCCAACCTAGCGCGGTCAATGAGCAGTTCTTC; CDR3 protein: CASSAQPSAVNEQFF
D gene: .; J gene: TRBJ2-7; clone size: .; V gene: TRBV7-9; CDR3 DNA: TGTGCCAGCAGCCCCCGCCTTACGGACGAGCAGTACTTC; CDR3 protein: CASSPRLTDEQYF
D gene: .; J gene: TRBJ2-2; clone size: .; V gene: TRBV6-4; CDR3 DNA: TGTGCCAGCAGTGACTTGGTAGCCTCCACCGGGGAGCTGTTTTTT; CDR3 protein: CASSDLVASTGELFF
D gene: .; J gene: TRBJ2-1; clone size: .; V gene: TRBV4-1; CDR3 DNA: TGCGCCAGCAGCCAAGAGGCCAGGGCGGACGATGAGCAGTTCTTC; CDR3 protein: CASSQEARADDEQFF
D gene: TRBD1; J gene: TRBJ1-5; clone size: .; V gene: TRBV11-2; CDR3 DNA: TGTGCCAGCAGCTCCACGGACAGGGGATATCAGCCCCAGCATTTT; CDR3 protein: CASSSTDRGYQPQHF
D gene: TRBD2; J gene: TRBJ2-4; clone size: .; V gene: TRBV5-1; CDR3 DNA: TGCGCCAGCAGCTTCGGGGGGGGCCGGAACATTCAGTACTTC; CDR3 protein: CASSFGGGRNIQYF
D gene: TRBD2; J gene: TRBJ2-5; clone size: few; V gene: TRBV5-4; CDR3 DNA: TGTGCCAGCAGCTTGGATAGCGGGGCGGGGGAGACCCAGTACTTC; CDR3 protein: CASSLDSGAGETQYF
D gene: TRBD2; J gene: TRBJ2-2; clone size: .; V gene: TRBV5-1; CDR3 DNA: TGCGCCAGCAGCTTGGGGGGACTAGCGGTCAACACCGGGGAGCTGTTTTTT; CDR3 protein: CASSLGGLAVNTGELFF
D gene: .; J gene: TRBJ1-6; clone size: once; V gene: TRBV5-4; CDR3 DNA: TGTGCCAGCAGCTCGACAGGCCATAATTCACCCCTCCACTTT; CDR3 protein: CASSSTGHNSPLHF
D gene: .; J gene: TRBJ1-1; clone size: many; V gene: TRBV6-6; CDR3 DNA: TGTGCCAGCGGTGGGCAGGGGTGGAACACTGAAGCTTTCTTT; CDR3 protein: CASGGQGWNTEAFF
D gene: TRBD1; J gene: TRBJ1-2; clone size: .; V gene: TRBV10-2; CDR3 DNA: TGCGCCAGCAGTGCCACAGGGGACTATGGCTACACCTTC; CDR3 protein: CASSATGDYGYTF
D gene: TRBD1; J gene: TRBJ1-1; clone size: .; V gene: TRBV6-5; CDR3 DNA: TGTGCCAGCAGCTCAAGGGGACAGGCGGGGACTGAAGCTTTCTTT; CDR3 protein: CASSSRGQAGTEAFF
D gene: .; J gene: TRBJ2-5; clone size: .; V gene: TRBV6-1; CDR3 DNA: TGTGCCAGCAGGGCGACGGGAAGAGAGACCCAGTACTTC; CDR3 protein: CASRATGRETQYF
D gene: .; J gene: TRBJ1-2; clone size: .; V gene: TRBV2; CDR3 DNA: TGTGCCAGCAGTGAAGCGGGTGAGGTCTATGGCTACACCTTC; CDR3 protein: CASSEAGEVYGYTF
D gene: .; J gene: TRBJ1-2; clone size: .; V gene: TRBV11-1; CDR3 DNA: TGTGCCAGCAGGCGTGGGGACTCCTATGGCTACACCTTC; CDR3 protein: CASRRGDSYGYTF
D gene: .; J gene: TRBJ2-1; clone size: .; V gene: TRBV4-1; CDR3 DNA: TGCGCCAGCAGCCCCCCCGACCCAGGGTCGGCCAATGAGCAGTTCTTC; CDR3 protein: CASSPPDPGSANEQFF
D gene: TRBD1; J gene: TRBJ1-2; clone size: .; V gene: TRBV7-9; CDR3 DNA: TGTGCCAGCAGCCTTTATGGGCCGGGACAGGGTGGCCGGGATGGCTACACCTTC; CDR3 protein: CASSLYGPGQGGRDGYTF
D gene: .; J gene: TRBJ2-7; clone size: .; V gene: TRBV2; CDR3 DNA: TGTGCCAGCAGTGAATATCAGGGACTCTACGAGCAGTACTTC; CDR3 protein: CASSEYQGLYEQYF
D gene: .; J gene: TRBJ2-2; clone size: .; V gene: TRBV5-1; CDR3 DNA: TGCGCCAGCAGCTTAAACCCCCCGGCTAGCGCGGTCACCGGGGAGCTGTTTTTT; CDR3 protein: CASSLNPPASAVTGELFF
D gene: TRBD1; J gene: TRBJ1-2; clone size: .; V gene: TRBV7-9; CDR3 DNA: TGTGCCAGCAGCTTCGACAGGGGGCAAGCAGGCTACACCTTC; CDR3 protein: CASSFDRGQAGYTF
D gene: TRBD1; J gene: TRBJ2-7; clone size: .; V gene: TRBV6-6; CDR3 DNA: TGTGCCAGCAGCACCGGGACAGGGGCCTACGAGCAGTACTTC; CDR3 protein: CASSTGTGAYEQYF
D gene: TRBD1; J gene: TRBJ1-5; clone size: .; V gene: TRBV7-9; CDR3 DNA: TGTGCCAGCGGGACAGGGTGGGATCAGCCCCAGCATTTT; CDR3 protein: CASGTGWDQPQHF
D gene: TRBD1; J gene: TRBJ2-1; clone size: .; V gene: TRBV6-5; CDR3 DNA: TGTGCCAGCTCCGCAGGGGGCTACAATGAGCAGTTCTTC; CDR3 protein: CASSAGGYNEQFF
D gene: .; J gene: TRBJ2-5; clone size: .; V gene: TRBV10-2; CDR3 DNA: TGCGCCATAGGGGCGGTTAGCCAAGAGACCCAGTACTTC; CDR3 protein: CAIGAVSQETQYF
D gene: TRBD1; J gene: TRBJ1-1; clone size: .; V gene: TRBV6-5; CDR3 DNA: TGTGCCAGCAGTTACGACAGGGGATACACTGAAGCTTTCTTT; CDR3 protein: CASSYDRGYTEAFF
D gene: TRBD1; J gene: TRBJ2-5; clone size: .; V gene: TRBV28; CDR3 DNA: TGTGCCTCGATGGTAGGGGGCCCCCTCGAGACCCAGTACTTC; CDR3 protein: CASMVGGPLETQYF
D gene: .; J gene: TRBJ1-5; clone size: .; V gene: TRBV28; CDR3 DNA: TGTGCCAGCAGTTTTGCCCCGAGGTGGTCCTTCTTAAATCAGCCCCAGCATTTT; CDR3 protein: CASSFAPRWSFLNQPQHF
D gene: .; J gene: TRBJ2-5; clone size: .; V gene: TRBV28; CDR3 DNA: TGTGCCAGCACCTCCGGGGTGGGGTCGTACCAAGAGACCCAGTACTTC; CDR3 protein: CASTSGVGSYQETQYF
D gene: .; J gene: TRBJ2-2; clone size: .; V gene: TRBV5-4; CDR3 DNA: TGTGCCAGCAGCTTGGGACTAACCGACACCGGGGAGCTGTTTTTT; CDR3 protein: CASSLGLTDTGELFF
D gene: TRBD1; J gene: TRBJ1-6; clone size: .; V gene: TRBV5-1; CDR3 DNA: TGCGCCAGCAGCCCCAACCGGGACAGGGATTCACCCCTCCACTTT; CDR3 protein: CASSPNRDRDSPLHF
D gene: TRBD2; J gene: TRBJ2-3; clone size: .; V gene: TRBV4-2; CDR3 DNA: TGTGCCAGCAGCCAAGATTTAGCGGGGGGCACAGATACGCAGTATTTT; CDR3 protein: CASSQDLAGGTDTQYF
D gene: TRBD1; J gene: TRBJ2-5; clone size: .; V gene: TRBV27; CDR3 DNA: TGTGCCAGCAGTAGGGACAGGGGCAGAGAGACCCAGTACTTC; CDR3 protein: CASSRDRGRETQYF
D gene: TRBD2; J gene: TRBJ2-5; clone size: once; V gene: TRBV7-2; CDR3 DNA: TGTGCCAGCAGCTGGCGGGGGGAGACCCAGTACTTC; CDR3 protein: CASSWRGETQYF
D gene: TRBD1; J gene: TRBJ1-1; clone size: .; V gene: TRBV7-9; CDR3 DNA: TGTGCCGAGGGCGACAGGGGACCTGAAGCTTTCTTT; CDR3 protein: CAEGDRGPEAFF
D gene: TRBD1; J gene: TRBJ2-2; clone size: .; V gene: TRBV7-2; CDR3 DNA: TGTGCCAGCAGCTTAATTGTGGGACAGGCGGCCGGGGAGCTGTTTTTT; CDR3 protein: CASSLIVGQAAGELFF
D gene: TRBD2; J gene: TRBJ2-2; clone size: .; V gene: TRBV2; CDR3 DNA: TGTGCCAGCAGTCCGACCCTAGCGGGGGGGGGACCCGGGGAGCTGTTTTTT; CDR3 protein: CASSPTLAGGGPGELFF
D gene: TRBD1; J gene: TRBJ1-4; clone size: .; V gene: TRBV29-1; CDR3 DNA: TGCAGCGTCTACAGGGGCGGTATTGAAAAACTGTTTTTT; CDR3 protein: CSVYRGGIEKLFF
D gene: .; J gene: TRBJ2-3; clone size: .; V gene: TRBV2; CDR3 DNA: TGTGCCAGCAAAGTAACGGGCGGGACAGATACGCAGTATTTT; CDR3 protein: CASKVTGGTDTQYF
D gene: .; J gene: TRBJ2-3; clone size: .; V gene: TRBV2; CDR3 DNA: TGTGCCAGCACTCATGACTCGAGGGTCACGCAGTATTTT; CDR3 protein: CASTHDSRVTQYF
D gene: TRBD1; J gene: TRBJ1-1; clone size: .; V gene: TRBV19; CDR3 DNA: TGTGCCACTAGGGACAGGAATTTGGTAAACACTGAAGCTTTCTTT; CDR3 protein: CATRDRNLVNTEAFF
D gene: .; J gene: TRBJ2-5; clone size: .; V gene: TRBV2; CDR3 DNA: TGTGCCAGCAGCCTAGGGGTGTTGGAGACCCAGTACTTC; CDR3 protein: CASSLGVLETQYF
D gene: TRBD2; J gene: TRBJ2-3; clone size: .; V gene: TRBV5-1; CDR3 DNA: TGCGCCAGCAGCTTGGAGGGGCGGGGGATGGATACGCAGTATTTT; CDR3 protein: CASSLEGRGMDTQYF
D gene: TRBD1; J gene: TRBJ2-5; clone size: once; V gene: TRBV10-3; CDR3 DNA: TGTGCCATCAGTGACCCAGGACAGGGGAACCAAGAGACCCAGTACTTC; CDR3 protein: CAISDPGQGNQETQYF
D gene: TRBD2; J gene: TRBJ2-5; clone size: .; V gene: TRBV11-2; CDR3 DNA: TGTGCCAGCAGCATAGGATTAGCGGGGGGCACAGAGACCCAGTACTTC; CDR3 protein: CASSIGLAGGTETQYF
D gene: .; J gene: TRBJ1-2; clone size: .; V gene: TRBV28; CDR3 DNA: TGTGCCAGCAGTGAGGGAACGCTATATGGCTACACCTTC; CDR3 protein: CASSEGTLYGYTF
D gene: .; J gene: TRBJ1-2; clone size: .; V gene: TRBV25-1; CDR3 DNA: TGTGCCAGCAGTGAATCGGTCAGCCTCGGGGGCTACACCTTC; CDR3 protein: CASSESVSLGGYTF
D gene: .; J gene: TRBJ1-3; clone size: .; V gene: TRBV27; CDR3 DNA: TGTGCCAGCAGAGGAGGAGGTTCTGGAAACACCATATATTTT; CDR3 protein: CASRGGGSGNTIYF
D gene: .; J gene: TRBJ1-1; clone size: few; V gene: TRBV11-2; CDR3 DNA: TGTGCCAGCAGCTCCGGACAGATGAACACTGAAGCTTTCTTT; CDR3 protein: CASSSGQMNTEAFF